The 27 T cell receptor beta chains given below trace back to one sample, sequenced in a study of OX40 agonist ivuxolimab in advanced cancers. Receptor amplification or capture employed the immunoSEQ multiplex PCR assay. TCRdb mirrors the immuneACCESS table, restricted to in-frame sequences. Some clones are absent from its copies; in checked studies, under half trace to an unresolved V gene, and the reason for the others is unknown. Across this sample there are 40,000 to 50,000 clones, with about 90% seen only once. The ten largest clonotypes hold 45% to 55% of the sample. The specimen was CD4+ or CD8+ T cells sorted from blood, collected in a trial of the OX40 agonist ivuxolimab. These receptors were collected from an adult with an advanced solid tumor such as melanoma, head and neck, liver or kidney cancer.

V and J are TRBV6-5 and TRBJ1-2; 7 bases are shared with TRBD1. This CDR3 comprises 16 residues. The ends lost 0 bases at V and 9 bases at J; junction bases unmatched: 13. CDR1 is MNHEY, CDR2 SVGAGI, per germline. The CDR3 nucleotides read TGTGCCAGCAGTTACTCCGACGGGACAGATAAAGGTTGCTACACCTTC. This codes for CASSYSDGTDKGCYTF.

The chain couples TRBV19 to TRBJ2-7; TRBD2 matches at 11 bases. This CDR3 has 15 amino acids. CDR1 and CDR2 (germline): LNHDA, SQIVND (reference sequence). V dropped 5 bases and J dropped 3; count of bases not matched to a gene: 6. CDR3 amino acids: CASSATSGGYYEQYF. CDR3 in DNA: TGTGCCAGTAGTGCTACTAGCGGGGGTTACTACGAGCAGTACTTC.

This chain joins TRBV4-3 and TRBJ2-5; 9 bases align to TRBD1. This CDR3 has 18 residues. The germline V gene encodes CDR1 LGHNA and CDR2 YSLEER. Losses at the gene ends were 0 bases for V and 5 bases for J; bases not matched to a gene: 13. This CDR3 reads CASSQDTGTGLGVETQYF. The CDR3 nucleotides read TGCGCCAGCAGCCAAGATACCGGGACAGGGTTGGGTGTGGAGACCCAGTACTTC.

This clone was counted only a few times. V and J are TRBV30 and TRBJ2-1, with 7 nucleotides matching TRBD1. V was clipped by 1 base and J by 10 bases; unmatched bases: 13. This CDR3 comprises 15 residues. CDR1 GTSNPN and CDR2 SVGIG come from the germline V gene (reference sequence). CDR3 DNA: TGTGCCTGGAGTGCGCCCCGACAGGGCTTCAGGGAGCAGTTCTTC. Amino acid sequence: CAWSAPRQGFREQFF.

The count of this clone is one. The chain carries TRBV9 and TRBJ2-3; 7 bases line up with TRBD2. The CDR3 is 14 residues long. V was pared by 4 bases and J by 3 bases, with 5 bases of the junction left unmatched. Germline V gene data show CDR1 as SGDLS and CDR2 as YYNGEE. The DNA for the CDR3 is TGTGCCAGCAGCTCCGCGCGGGGGACAGATACGCAGTATTTT. Protein product: CASSSARGTDTQYF.

J is TRBJ1-1 and V is TRBV4-1; D remains ambiguous. The V gene's germline CDR1 is MGHRA and CDR2 YSYEKL. The ends were cut back, 0 bases at V and 0 bases at J, with 8 bases in the middle. This CDR3 is built from 15 residues. The CDR3 is CASSQEKPMNTEAFF. The CDR3 DNA reads as TGCGCCAGCAGCCAAGAGAAACCTATGAACACTGAAGCTTTCTTT.

This clone was picked up a small number of times. This chain links TRBV11-2 with TRBJ2-1; the D gene is possibly TRBD1 (5 bases). Trimming left V 1 base short and J 0 bases short, with 10 bases between. The CDR3 is made up of 16 amino acids. CDR1 and CDR2 (germline): SGHAT, FQNNGV. This CDR3 reads CASSLVLTDSYNEQFF. The DNA for the CDR3 is TGTGCCAGCAGCTTAGTGCTGACAGACTCCTACAATGAGCAGTTCTTC.

The chain uses TRBV7-9 and TRBJ2-7; TRBD1 matches at 8 bases. CDR1 and CDR2 from the germline V gene are SEHNR and FQNEAQ (reference sequence). The CDR3 totals 15 residues. The V gene end was trimmed by 5 bases and the J gene end by 2 bases; junction bases not matched to a gene: 8. The CDR3, as DNA: TGTGCCAGCAGCCCCCCCGGGACAGGTCCCTACGAGCAGTACTTC. Residues: CASSPPGTGPYEQYF.

The DNA for the CDR3 is TGTGCCTGGAAATTCGGGGGAGCTGGGGCCAACGTCCTGACTTTC. Its translation: CAWKFGGAGANVLTF. V is TRBV30 and J is TRBJ2-6; D may be TRBD2 (6 bases). This CDR3 spans 15 amino acids. Germline V CDR1 and CDR2: GTSNPN, SVGIG (reference sequence). V lost 4 bases to trimming and J lost 2 bases, with 12 bases between them.

The chain recombines TRBV5-1 with TRBJ2-7; D uncertain. Trimming took off 0 bases at V and 1 base at J, with 5 bases between the two ends. CDR1 SGHRS and CDR2 YFSETQ come from the germline V gene. This CDR3 has 13 amino acids. CDR3 residues: CASSLVGSYEQYF. The DNA of the CDR3 is TGCGCCAGCAGCTTGGTAGGTTCCTACGAGCAGTACTTC.

V gene TRBV6-6 combines with J gene TRBJ1-5; D ambiguous. Trimming left V 2 bases short and J 6 bases short, with 14 bases between. Germline V gives CDR1 MNHNY, CDR2 SVGAGI (reference sequence). This CDR3 spans 15 amino acids. CDR3 residues: CASSYDTQMRQPQHF. The CDR3 DNA reads as TGTGCCAGCAGTTACGACACCCAGATGCGTCAGCCCCAGCATTTT.

The rearrangement joins TRBV6-5 to TRBJ2-3; tentative D call: TRBD2 (6 bases). V lost 6 bases to trimming and J lost 5 bases, with 18 bases between them. CDR1 and CDR2 (germline): MNHEY, SVGAGI. The CDR3 length is 15 residues. Here the CDR3 DNA reads TGTGCCAGCAGCCCAGTTCCGGGAGTGGGAGATACGCAGTATTTT. This translates into CASSPVPGVGDTQYF.

The V call is TRBV13, the J call TRBJ2-6; TRBD1 agrees at 9 bases. The V gene end was trimmed by 4 bases and the J gene end by 0 bases; junction bases not matched to a gene: 16. The CDR3 runs 21 residues. In germline, CDR1 is PRHDT, CDR2 FYEKMQ (reference sequence). The CDR3 reads CASSSLGTGIQFNSGANVLTF. The CDR3 DNA is TGTGCCAGCAGCTCACTTGGGACAGGGATACAATTTAACTCTGGGGCCAACGTCCTGACTTTC.

The chain joins TRBV5-5 to TRBJ1-2, with no clear D. Between the trimmed V and J ends, which lost 1 base and 4 bases, there was a span of 11 bases. This CDR3 has 14 residues. Per the germline V gene, CDR1 is SGHKS and CDR2 is YYEKEE (reference sequence). The CDR3 here is CASSLRETIYGYTF. DNA for the CDR3: TGTGCCAGCAGCTTGAGAGAGACCATCTATGGCTACACCTTC.

The rearrangement links TRBV9 to TRBJ2-1, with TRBD2 matching 8 bases. CDR1 SGDLS and CDR2 YYNGEE come from the germline V gene. CDR3 size: 16 residues. Trimming cost V 0 bases and J 3 bases; bases outside gene matches: 5. The CDR3 DNA is TGTGCCAGCAGCGTAGGAGGTAGCGGGGTCTACAATGAGCAGTTCTTC. Translation gives CASSVGGSGVYNEQFF.

This clone has only a few counts. The chain uses TRBV7-9 and TRBJ1-2; no firm D call. With 4 bases removed from V and 0 bases from J, the gap between germline ends came to 18 bases. CDR3 size: 17 residues. Germline V gene data show CDR1 as SEHNR and CDR2 as FQNEAQ (reference sequence). CDR3 bases: TGTGCCAGCAGCTCCTCGGACCTTTACGACCCTAACTATGGCTACACCTTC. As protein: CASSSSDLYDPNYGYTF.

The chain recombines TRBV28 with TRBJ1-2, with D possibly TRBD1 on 6 matching bases. Trimming removed 5 bases at V and 8 bases at J, with 18 bases between. The CDR3 is made up of 14 amino acids. Germline CDR1 reads MDHEN; CDR2 reads SYDVKM. The CDR3 DNA sequence: TGTGCCAGCAGTGCCGTGGGGGCGGGTTGGGGCTACACCTTC. Its translation is CASSAVGAGWGYTF.

The CDR3 bases are TGTGCCAGCAGTTTAAATCCTCGGAACACCATATATTTT. Encoded protein: CASSLNPRNTIYF. The chain recombines TRBV27 with TRBJ1-3; D is uncertain. The CDR3 is made up of 13 amino acids. V was shortened by 2 bases and J by 7 bases, with 9 bases between the two germline ends. The V gene's germline CDR1 is MNHEY and CDR2 SMNVEV (reference sequence).

The V call is TRBV11-3, the J call TRBJ1-1; D remains unclear. The V end lost 0 bases, the J end lost 1 base, and 6 bases lay between the germline ends. The CDR3 is 14 amino acids. Germline loops: CDR1 SGHNT, CDR2 YENEEA. CDR3: CASSLDRWNTEAFF. The CDR3 bases are TGTGCCAGCAGCTTAGATCGGTGGAACACTGAAGCTTTCTTT.

The V and J genes are TRBV9 and TRBJ2-3; weak D call: TRBD2 (6 bases). The CDR3 has 16 residues. Trimming removed 4 bases at V and 0 bases at J, with 15 bases between. From germline, CDR1 is SGDLS and CDR2 YYNGEE. CDR3 sequence (DNA): TGTGCCAGCAGCCCCCTGGAGGGGATTAGCACAGATACGCAGTATTTT. It translates to CASSPLEGISTDTQYF.

V and J are TRBV28 and TRBJ2-3; no clear D gene. V was trimmed by 6 bases and J by 2 bases, leaving 6 bases between them. Germline V gives CDR1 MDHEN, CDR2 SYDVKM. The CDR3 is 12 amino acids. In nucleotides, the CDR3 is TGTGCCAGCAGCATGAACACAGATACGCAGTATTTT. Residues: CASSMNTDTQYF.

The chain combines TRBV9 with TRBJ2-3, with D possibly being TRBD2 (6 bases). The V and J ends lost 4 bases and 6 bases respectively, with 12 bases between them. This CDR3 spans 13 amino acids. Germline assignment: CDR1 SGDLS and CDR2 YYNGEE. The chain's CDR3 is CASSPPLADTQYF. The CDR3 DNA follows: TGTGCCAGCAGCCCGCCTCTAGCGGATACGCAGTATTTT.

The rearrangement uses TRBV5-6 and TRBJ2-1, with D perhaps matching TRBD2 (5 bases). The CDR3 consists of 13 residues. The ends were cut back, 2 bases at V and 6 bases at J, with 9 bases in the middle. The V gene's germline CDR1 is SGHDT and CDR2 YYEEEE. CDR3 sequence reads: CASSFGRANEQFF. DNA for the CDR3: TGTGCCAGCAGCTTCGGGCGGGCCAATGAGCAGTTCTTC.

Comments on this clone: Different DNA sequences within this sample yield the same CDR3. V usage is TRBV29-1 and J usage is TRBJ2-7; D unclear. Trimming left V 0 bases short and J 4 bases short, with 4 bases between. This CDR3 is built from 11 residues. Germline-derived CDR1 and CDR2 are SQVTM and ANQGSEA. The CDR3 is CSVEDSYEQYF. Written as DNA, the CDR3 is TGCAGCGTTGAAGACTCTTACGAGCAGTACTTC.

This rearrangement joins TRBV28 to TRBJ1-1, with TRBD1 matching over 8 bases. In germline, CDR1 is MDHEN, CDR2 SYDVKM. V dropped 3 bases and J dropped 4; count of bases not matched to a gene: 19. The CDR3 consists of 19 residues. The CDR3 is CASSFSSGRTGKSSTEAFF. CDR3 DNA sequence: TGTGCCAGCAGTTTTTCCTCTGGCCGGACAGGGAAATCAAGCACTGAAGCTTTCTTT.

The genes are TRBV11-1 and TRBJ1-6; perhaps TRBD1 as D (5 bases). CDR1 is SGHAT, CDR2 FQDESV, per germline (reference sequence). The CDR3 has 15 residues. V was pared by 5 bases and J by 9 bases, with 17 bases between. The CDR3 region has the DNA TGTGCCAGCAGCACAAGGGACCCCGCGGGTTCACCCCTCCACTTT. Translated: CASSTRDPAGSPLHF.

The V and J genes are TRBV11-2 and TRBJ1-5, with 9 bases that match TRBD1. V lost 5 bases, J lost 6 bases, and 5 bases stayed unmatched. Germline CDR1 SGHAT, CDR2 FQNNGV. This CDR3 comprises 14 residues. CDR3 nucleotides: TGTGCCAGCAGCCCTGGGACAGGGAGTCAGCCCCAGCATTTT. Translated: CASSPGTGSQPQHF.